A single sample is the source of the 21 T cell receptor beta chains below, sequenced in a study of cytomegalovirus exposure and HLA in healthy donors. Sequencing used immunoSEQ multiplex PCR; TCRdb keeps in-frame clones, though not all of them. The sample lists around 69,000 clones; over 90% were seen once. Sequencing was done on a sample of PBMCs. These receptors were collected from a woman younger than 30 in good health and CMV-seropositive.

The chain recombines TRBV4-1 with TRBJ2-1, with D perhaps TRBD2 (6 bases). The CDR3 runs 15 residues. CDR1 is MGHRA, CDR2 YSYEKL, per germline. The V gene lost 2 bases and the J gene lost 4 bases, with 12 bases spanning the gap. DNA for the CDR3: TGCGCCAGCAGCCAACGGGCGGGAACTTACAATGAGCAGTTCTTC. Encoded protein: CASSQRAGTYNEQFF.

This sequence joins TRBV7-8 and TRBJ2-7, with 12 bases that match TRBD2. J gave up 6 bases and V 2 bases, and 5 bases lay outside the gene matches. The CDR3 sequence is 15 residues long. CDR1 SGHVS and CDR2 FQNEAQ come from the germline V gene. This chain's CDR3 is CASSLLAGGPIEQYF. CDR3 DNA: TGTGCCAGCAGCTTACTAGCGGGAGGGCCCATCGAGCAGTACTTC. The variable domain in full, with the rest retrieved from reference TRBV7-8 and TRBJ2-7, is GAGVSQSPRYKVAKRGQDVALRCDPISGHVSLFWYQQALGQGPEFLTYFQNEAQLDKSGLPSDRFFAERPEGSVSTLKIQRTQQEDSAVYLCASSLLAGGPIEQYFGPGTRLTVT.

The rearrangement joins TRBV2 to TRBJ2-7; TRBD1 matches at 7 bases. CDR1 and CDR2 from the germline V gene are SNHLY and FYNNEI. The ends lost 6 bases at V and 0 bases at J; junction bases unmatched: 11. There are 16 residues in the CDR3. Written as DNA, the CDR3 is TGTGCCAGCAGACCACCGGGACAGACTACCTCCTACGAGCAGTACTTC. This codes for CASRPPGQTTSYEQYF.

This clone has a single count. This chain joins TRBV4-2 and TRBJ2-3; D remains unclear. CDR3 length equals 14 residues. Germline V gene data show CDR1 as LGHNA and CDR2 as YNFKEQ. V was pared by 1 base and J by 4 bases, with 9 bases between. The CDR3, as DNA: TGTGCCAGCAGCCAAGTAAGCCCGGCAGATACGCAGTATTTT. Protein: CASSQVSPADTQYF.

Written as DNA, the CDR3 is TGTGCCAGCAGCTCGCGGAAAGGACTAGCGGGACTCGGGGAGCTGTTTTTT. It translates to CASSSRKGLAGLGELFF. This chain joins TRBV5-4 and TRBJ2-2; TRBD2 matches 12 bases. This CDR3 spans 17 amino acids. Germline-derived CDR1 and CDR2 are SGHNT and YYREEE (reference sequence). V shed 3 bases, J shed 7 bases, and the junction held 10 bases outside the gene matches.

The chain couples TRBV23-1 to TRBJ2-5; 11 positions agree with TRBD1. TRBV23-1 is an open reading frame whose function is uncertain. The V gene end was trimmed by 2 bases and the J gene end by 0 bases; junction bases not matched to a gene: 8. This CDR3 has 18 residues. The CDR3 DNA follows: TGCGCCAGCAGTCAACGGACAGGGGGCACCTCGTACCAAGAGACCCAGTACTTC. Translated: CASSQRTGGTSYQETQYF.

CDR3 loop: CASSHEAGPQYF. The CDR3 DNA sequence: TGTGCCAGCTCACATGAGGCGGGGCCGCAGTACTTC. The gene calls are TRBV18 and TRBJ2-7; the D gene is possibly TRBD2 (6 bases). CDR3 length: 12 amino acids. Germline loops: CDR1 KGHSH, CDR2 LQKENI. Trimming pared 4 bases from V and 9 bases from J, leaving 13 bases between.

The chain joins TRBV27 to TRBJ2-3, with TRBD2 identical over 11 bases. Trimming cost V 5 bases and J 4 bases; bases outside gene matches: 5. In germline, CDR1 is MNHEY, CDR2 SMNVEV (reference sequence). CDR3 length: 15 residues. Here the CDR3 reads CASSAPTSGADTQYF. CDR3 in DNA: TGTGCCAGCAGTGCGCCGACTAGCGGGGCAGATACGCAGTATTTT.

The V call is TRBV2, the J call TRBJ2-1, with TRBD2 matching over 10 bases. The J segment lost 3 bases and the V segment lost 3 bases, leaving 8 bases of the junction unmatched. Germline V gene lookup returns CDR1 SNHLY and CDR2 FYNNEI. There are 17 residues in the CDR3. The CDR3 DNA follows: TGTGCCAGCAGTGAGGGTCTAGCGGGAGCAAGCTACAATGAGCAGTTCTTC. Translated: CASSEGLAGASYNEQFF.

V is TRBV11-2 and J is TRBJ2-7, with a tentative D call TRBD1 (5 bases). The CDR3 sequence is 12 residues long. Per the germline V gene, CDR1 is SGHAT and CDR2 is FQNNGV. The V gene lost 5 bases and the J gene lost 4 bases, with 9 bases spanning the gap. The CDR3 is CASSQDIYEQYF. The CDR3 DNA follows: TGTGCCAGCAGCCAGGACATTTACGAGCAGTACTTC.

The chain carries TRBV7-9 and TRBJ2-7; a possible D gene is TRBD2 (7 bases). The germline V and J ends were trimmed by 5 bases and 7 bases, with 24 bases remaining between them. The CDR3 spans 16 residues. CDR1 is SEHNR, CDR2 FQNEAQ, per germline (reference sequence). CDR3 in DNA: TGTGCCAGCAGCCCGGGGGGCGGGAGACTAATGGGAGAGCAGTACTTC. It specifies CASSPGGGRLMGEQYF.

This clone appeared once. The chain combines TRBV6-5 with TRBJ1-2; D gene uncertain. The germline V and J ends were trimmed by 5 bases and 5 bases, with 12 bases remaining between them. CDR1 and CDR2 (germline): MNHEY, SVGAGI. The CDR3 sequence is 13 residues long. The DNA of the CDR3 is TGTGCCAGCAGTACCTCGACTGGATATGGCTACACCTTC. This codes for CASSTSTGYGYTF.

This clone appeared a few times. This chain joins TRBV6-1 and TRBJ1-1; D ambiguous. The germline V gene encodes CDR1 MNHNS and CDR2 SASEGT. Trimming took 6 bases from V and 2 from J, leaving 10 bases between them. The CDR3 sequence is 13 residues long. The CDR3 region has the DNA TGTGCCAGCAGCCTGACATCAAACACTGAAGCTTTCTTT. This sequence encodes CASSLTSNTEAFF.

The V and J genes are TRBV28 and TRBJ1-6; D is unresolved. This CDR3 region has 15 residues. Germline CDR1 reads MDHEN; CDR2 reads SYDVKM. V was clipped by 3 bases and J by 1 base, with 7 bases between them. CDR3 region: CASSLAGSYNSPLHF. Here the CDR3 DNA reads TGTGCCAGCAGTTTGGCGGGGTCCTATAATTCACCCCTCCACTTT.

V is TRBV7-2 and J is TRBJ2-5, with unresolved D. Trimming stripped 3 bases from V and 5 bases from J, with 16 bases between. The CDR3 totals 15 residues. Looked up from germline, CDR1 is SGHTA and CDR2 is FQGNSA. CDR3 sequence (DNA): TGTGCCAGCAGCTTGTCCCCGACCCTCGGGGAGACCCAGTACTTC. Amino acids: CASSLSPTLGETQYF.

The rearrangement links TRBV28 to TRBJ1-2, with no clear D. Trimming removed 8 bases at V and 4 bases at J, with 17 bases between. Germline-derived CDR1 and CDR2 are MDHEN and SYDVKM. There are 14 residues in the CDR3. The CDR3 DNA reads as TGTGCCAGCGCGCCCCGGCTGACTACCTATGGCTACACCTTC. Its translation is CASAPRLTTYGYTF.

This chain joins TRBV28 and TRBJ2-6, with D tentatively TRBD1 (5 bases). Trimming took off 2 bases at V and 0 bases at J, with 17 bases between the two ends. The CDR3 has 19 residues. In germline, CDR1 is MDHEN, CDR2 SYDVKM. CDR3 bases: TGTGCCAGCAGTTTACCTCTTAGACAGCGACGCTCTGGGGCCAACGTCCTGACTTTC. Residues: CASSLPLRQRRSGANVLTF. Filled out from reference TRBV28 and TRBJ2-6, the complete variable domain reads DVKVTQSSRYLVKRTGEKVFLECVQDMDHENMFWYRQDPGLGLRLIYFSYDVKMKEKGDIPEGYSVSREKKERFSLILESASTNQTSMYLCASSLPLRQRRSGANVLTFGAGSRLTVL.

The J gene is TRBJ1-2, the V gene TRBV6-1; D is possibly TRBD1 (6 bases). Trimming took 6 bases from V and 1 from J, leaving 9 bases between them. Germline values: CDR1 MNHNS, CDR2 SASEGT. This CDR3 is built from 13 residues. The CDR3 bases are TGTGCCAGCAGAAAGGGGGTTAACTATGGCTACACCTTC. Protein: CASRKGVNYGYTF.

The V gene is TRBV6-5, the J gene TRBJ2-7; D is undetermined. Germline values: CDR1 MNHEY, CDR2 SVGAGI. Trimming shortened V by 3 bases and J by 7 bases, and 13 bases separated the two germline ends. This CDR3 spans 13 amino acids. DNA of the CDR3: TGTGCCAGCAGTTATAGTGTACCCTGGGAGCAGTACTTC. This gives the protein CASSYSVPWEQYF.

The chain links TRBV30 to TRBJ2-3; the match to TRBD2 covers 9 bases. Germline V gene lookup returns CDR1 GTSNPN and CDR2 SVGIG (reference sequence). The CDR3 sequence is 15 residues long. J was trimmed by 2 bases and V by 2 bases; bases with no gene match: 5. The CDR3 reads CAWSKASGITDTQYF. The CDR3 bases are TGTGCCTGGAGTAAGGCTAGCGGGATCACAGATACGCAGTATTTT.

The chain recombines TRBV27 with TRBJ2-7, with 9 bases matching TRBD2. CDR1 MNHEY and CDR2 SMNVEV come from the germline V gene (reference sequence). The V segment lost 5 bases and the J segment 7 bases; nucleotides outside the gene matches: 6. This CDR3 comprises 13 residues. DNA for the CDR3: TGTGCCAGCAGTATAACCCTAGCGGGGGAGCAGTACTTC. The encoded protein is CASSITLAGEQYF.